The 14 T cell receptor beta chains presented below share a single source sample, sequenced in a study of cytomegalovirus exposure and HLA in healthy donors. The PCR employed 60 Vbeta primers together with 13 Jbeta primers. Libraries were prepared by immunoSEQ multiplex PCR; TCRdb keeps only in-frame clonotypes and omits some of them. This sample has 180,000 or so clones, with about three quarters found just once. The sample was PBMCs. Every receptor here comes from a young man in good health and CMV-seronegative.

There are a few counts of this clone. The V call is TRBV9, the J call TRBJ1-1, with D possibly being TRBD1 (5 bases). The germline gives CDR1 SGDLS, CDR2 YYNGEE. Trimming pared 3 bases from V and 4 bases from J, leaving 19 bases between. The CDR3 consists of 16 residues. This CDR3 reads CASSALSAGEVTEAFF. In DNA form, the CDR3 reads TGTGCCAGCAGCGCCCTCTCGGCGGGGGAGGTCACTGAAGCTTTCTTT.

The sample holds one count of this clone. The rearrangement links TRBV18 to TRBJ2-2; 9 nucleotides match TRBD1. Germline V gene lookup returns CDR1 KGHSH and CDR2 LQKENI. The CDR3 extends over 16 amino acids. V was clipped by 5 bases and J by 1 base; unmatched bases: 5. The CDR3 here is CASSKRQGENTGELFF. The DNA of the CDR3 is TGTGCCAGCTCAAAACGACAGGGGGAGAACACCGGGGAGCTGTTTTTT.

This clone was picked up a small number of times. This chain connects TRBV7-2 to TRBJ2-7; D is unresolved. Germline V gives CDR1 SGHTA, CDR2 FQGNSA. Trimming pared 4 bases from V and 9 bases from J, leaving 13 bases between. This CDR3 comprises 12 residues. The CDR3 region is CASSSAIGWQYF. CDR3 nucleotides: TGTGCCAGCAGCTCCGCCATCGGGTGGCAGTACTTC.

The rearrangement uses TRBV9 and TRBJ2-4; tentatively, D is TRBD1 (5 bases). The CDR3 length is 16 residues. V was shortened by 5 bases and J by 3 bases, with 18 bases between the two germline ends. Germline-derived CDR1 and CDR2 are SGDLS and YYNGEE. The CDR3 here is CASRGPRSQGKNIQYF. CDR3 coding DNA: TGTGCCAGCAGGGGGCCGCGGTCCCAGGGCAAAAACATTCAGTACTTC.

The chain carries TRBV6-4 and TRBJ2-3; tentative D call: TRBD2 (5 bases). The CDR3 runs 15 residues. The germline gives CDR1 MRHNA, CDR2 SNTAGT. Trimming removed 5 bases at V and 0 bases at J, with 12 bases between. The CDR3 coding sequence is TGTGCCAGCAGTCTGAATCTAGCCAGCACAGATACGCAGTATTTT. Protein: CASSLNLASTDTQYF.

This clone is a singleton in its sample. V and J are TRBV7-9 and TRBJ2-3; D may be TRBD1 (5 bases). The V end was cut by 2 bases, the J end by 4 bases, with 10 bases between. This CDR3 contains 14 residues. Germline V lookup: CDR1 SEHNR, CDR2 FQNEAQ (reference sequence). The CDR3 protein is CASSLQAGPDTQYF. DNA of the CDR3: TGTGCCAGCAGCTTACAGGCAGGGCCAGATACGCAGTATTTT.

The V gene is TRBV30, the J gene TRBJ2-5; 11 bases agree with TRBD2. With V trimmed by 3 bases and J by 9 bases, 12 bases remained unmatched. Germline V gene data show CDR1 as GTSNPN and CDR2 as SVGIG (reference sequence). The CDR3 totals 15 residues. CDR3 loop: CAWRGLAGGERAQYF. The CDR3 DNA is TGTGCCTGGAGAGGCCTAGCGGGGGGTGAAAGGGCCCAGTACTTC.

This chain links TRBV4-1 with TRBJ1-6; 11 bases are shared with TRBD1. Trimming cost V 4 bases and J 8 bases; bases outside gene matches: 4. The CDR3 runs to 15 residues. Germline lookup yields CDR1 MGHRA and CDR2 YSYEKL. CDR3 amino acids: CASSPGQGADSPLHF. The CDR3 nucleotides read TGCGCCAGCAGCCCCGGACAGGGGGCCGATTCACCCCTCCACTTT.

The chain uses TRBV7-9 and TRBJ2-1; tentative D call: TRBD2 (5 bases). The germline V gene encodes CDR1 SEHNR and CDR2 FQNEAQ (reference sequence). The CDR3 is 16 amino acids. Trimming took off 5 bases at V and 4 bases at J, with 18 bases between the two ends. For the CDR3, the DNA is TGTGCCAGCAGCAACCCCTTGGAGGACTCTTACAATGAGCAGTTCTTC. This gives the protein CASSNPLEDSYNEQFF.

This clone has a single count. The chain uses TRBV5-4 and TRBJ2-1; 10 bases line up with TRBD2. J was trimmed by 1 base and V by 3 bases; bases with no gene match: 4. The germline V gene has CDR1 SGHNT and CDR2 YYREEE (reference sequence). The CDR3 spans 16 residues. The CDR3 reads CASSSSTSGSYNEQFF. For the CDR3, the DNA is TGTGCCAGCAGCTCTTCGACTAGCGGGTCCTACAATGAGCAGTTCTTC.

The chain uses TRBV6-5 and TRBJ1-2; 8 bases line up with TRBD1. The ends lost 6 bases at V and 8 bases at J; junction bases unmatched: 8. Germline V lookup: CDR1 MNHEY, CDR2 SVGAGI. This CDR3 has 13 amino acids. Here the CDR3 reads CASREDRDGGYTF. DNA for the CDR3: TGTGCCAGCAGAGAGGACAGGGATGGAGGCTACACCTTC.

The V and J genes are TRBV29-1 and TRBJ2-1; D call uncertain. The CDR3 has 16 amino acids. Trimming cost V 2 bases and J 0 bases, with 14 bases left between them. Germline loops: CDR1 SQVTM, CDR2 ANQGSEA. The CDR3 here is CSVEFLLRSSYNEQFF. The CDR3 DNA is TGCAGCGTTGAATTCTTACTGAGGAGCTCCTACAATGAGCAGTTCTTC.

The chain employs TRBV7-9 and TRBJ2-7; a weak D match, TRBD2 (5 bases). The CDR3 contains 14 residues. Germline CDR1 and CDR2: SEHNR and FQNEAQ (reference sequence). Trimming left V 4 bases short and J 0 bases short, with 10 bases between. CDR3 sequence (DNA): TGTGCCAGCAGCTCGCGTGGGAGCTCCTACGAGCAGTACTTC. Translating gives CASSSRGSSYEQYF.

This clone was seen just once. V gene TRBV4-3 combines with J gene TRBJ2-3, with D unclear. Germline V CDR1 and CDR2: LGHNA, YSLEER. V was clipped by 0 bases and J by 6 bases, with 19 bases between them. The CDR3 consists of 17 residues. The CDR3 DNA reads TGCGCCAGCAGCCAAGATCGCGGCCTCTCTGCCCCTGATACGCAGTATTTT. It yields the protein CASSQDRGLSAPDTQYF.